This TCR beta chain was captured in a study of blood T cell repertoires in COVID-19. Overall study context: Nucleic acid was either cDNA or gDNA, and it came from T cells, B-cell-depleted T cells, or PBMCs.

In the authors' methods: Counts of nucleated cells, estimated from reference gene primer amplification, were obtained. TCRdb's copy holds only in-frame clones and misses some; the assay was immunoSEQ multiplex PCR. V and J calls and clone size are given by that table; D and trimming were obtained from the DNA. The table records approximately 120,000 clones, around 87% of them present only once. The V and J ends lost 2 bases and 7 bases, in that order; junction bases with no gene match: 12. Per germline, CDR1 SGHRS and CDR2 YFSETQ. The CDR3 extends over 17 amino acids. The source is a woman aged 45-60 years who had recovered from COVID-19. The rearrangement joins TRBV5-1 to TRBJ2-5; TRBD2 agrees at 12 bases. Sequencing used peripheral blood. CDR3: CASSFTSGGNLRGTQYF. The CDR3 region has the DNA TGCGCCAGCAGCTTCACTAGCGGGGGGAATTTGAGAGGGACCCAGTACTTC.